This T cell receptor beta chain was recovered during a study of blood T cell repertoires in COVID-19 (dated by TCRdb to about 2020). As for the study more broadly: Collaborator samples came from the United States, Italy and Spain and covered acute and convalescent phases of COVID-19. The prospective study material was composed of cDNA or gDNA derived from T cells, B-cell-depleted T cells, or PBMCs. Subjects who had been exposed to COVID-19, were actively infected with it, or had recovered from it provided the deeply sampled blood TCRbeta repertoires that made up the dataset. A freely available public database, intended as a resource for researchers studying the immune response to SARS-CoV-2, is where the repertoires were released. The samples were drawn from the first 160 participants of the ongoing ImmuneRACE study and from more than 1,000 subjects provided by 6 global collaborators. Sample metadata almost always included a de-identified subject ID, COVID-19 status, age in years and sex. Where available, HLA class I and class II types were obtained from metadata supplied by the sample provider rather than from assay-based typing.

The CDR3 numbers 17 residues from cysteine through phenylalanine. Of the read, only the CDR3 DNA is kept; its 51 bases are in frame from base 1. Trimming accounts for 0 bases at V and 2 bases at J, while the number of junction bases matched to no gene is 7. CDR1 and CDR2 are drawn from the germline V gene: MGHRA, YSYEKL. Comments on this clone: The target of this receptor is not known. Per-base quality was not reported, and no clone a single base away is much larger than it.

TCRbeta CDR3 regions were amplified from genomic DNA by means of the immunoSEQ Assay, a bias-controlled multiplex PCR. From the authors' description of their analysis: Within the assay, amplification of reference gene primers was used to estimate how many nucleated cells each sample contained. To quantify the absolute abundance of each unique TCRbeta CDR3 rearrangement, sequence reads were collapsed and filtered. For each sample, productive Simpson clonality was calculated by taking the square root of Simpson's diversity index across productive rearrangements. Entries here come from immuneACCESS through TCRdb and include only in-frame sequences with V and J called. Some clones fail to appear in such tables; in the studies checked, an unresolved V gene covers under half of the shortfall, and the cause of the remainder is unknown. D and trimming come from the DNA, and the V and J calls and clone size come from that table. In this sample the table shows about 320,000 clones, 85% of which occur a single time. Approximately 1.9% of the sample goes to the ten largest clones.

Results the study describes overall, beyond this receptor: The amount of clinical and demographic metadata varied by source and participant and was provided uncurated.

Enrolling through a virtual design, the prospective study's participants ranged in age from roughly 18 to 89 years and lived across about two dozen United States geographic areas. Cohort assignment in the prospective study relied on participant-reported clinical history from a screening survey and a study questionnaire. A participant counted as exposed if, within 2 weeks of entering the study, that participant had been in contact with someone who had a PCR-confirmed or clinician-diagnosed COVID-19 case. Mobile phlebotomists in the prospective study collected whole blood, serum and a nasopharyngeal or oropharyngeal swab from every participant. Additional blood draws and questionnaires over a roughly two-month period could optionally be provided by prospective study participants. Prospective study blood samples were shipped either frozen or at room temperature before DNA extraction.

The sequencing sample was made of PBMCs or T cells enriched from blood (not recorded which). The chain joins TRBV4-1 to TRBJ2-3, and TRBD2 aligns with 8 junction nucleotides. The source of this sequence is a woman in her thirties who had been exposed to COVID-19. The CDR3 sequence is CASSQEYAGGLTDTQYF. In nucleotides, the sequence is TGCGCCAGCAGCCAAGAGTATGCGGGGGGCCTCACAGATACGCAGTATTTT.